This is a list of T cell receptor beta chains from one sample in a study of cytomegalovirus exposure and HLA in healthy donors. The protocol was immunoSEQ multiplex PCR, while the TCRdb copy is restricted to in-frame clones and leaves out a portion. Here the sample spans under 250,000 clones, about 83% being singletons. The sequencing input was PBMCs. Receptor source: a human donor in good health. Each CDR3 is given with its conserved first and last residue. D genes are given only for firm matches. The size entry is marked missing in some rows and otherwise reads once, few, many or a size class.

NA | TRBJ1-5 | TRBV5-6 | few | CASSYLRGGGYQPQHF | TGTGCCAGCAGCTACCTGCGAGGGGGAGGGTACCAGCCCCAGCATTTT
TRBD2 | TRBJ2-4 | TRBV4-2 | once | CASSSPGTSGSLNIQYF | TGTGCCAGCAGCTCACCCGGGACTAGCGGGAGTTTAAACATTCAGTACTTC
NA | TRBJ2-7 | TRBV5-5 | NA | CASSLMGGPSYEQYF | TGTGCCAGCAGCTTGATGGGGGGACCCTCCTACGAGCAGTACTTC
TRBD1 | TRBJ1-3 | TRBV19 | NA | CASSFNTGVGNTIYF | TGTGCCAGTAGTTTTAATACAGGGGTTGGAAACACCATATATTTT
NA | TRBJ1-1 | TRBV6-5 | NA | CASSYGGEAFF | TGTGCCAGCAGTTACGGGGGGGAAGCTTTCTTT
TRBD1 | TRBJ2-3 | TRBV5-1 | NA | CASSWTGGTTDTQYF | TGCGCCAGCAGCTGGACAGGGGGTACCACAGATACGCAGTATTTT
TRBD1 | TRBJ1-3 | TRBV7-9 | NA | CSSSYNDPRQGSGNTIYF | TGTTCCAGCAGCTACAATGACCCCCGACAGGGCTCTGGAAACACCATATATTTT
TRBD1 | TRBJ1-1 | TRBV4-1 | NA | CASSQPLTGREAFF | TGCGCCAGCAGCCAACCCTTGACAGGGAGAGAAGCTTTCTTT
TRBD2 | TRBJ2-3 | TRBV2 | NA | CASSYSGRSDTQYF | TGTGCCAGCAGTTATAGCGGGAGGTCAGATACGCAGTATTTT
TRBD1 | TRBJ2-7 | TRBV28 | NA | CASSPGQASGNEQYF | TGTGCCAGCAGTCCCGGACAGGCCTCTGGGAACGAGCAGTACTTC
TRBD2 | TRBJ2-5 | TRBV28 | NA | CASRGGETQYF | TGTGCCAGCCGCGGGGGAGAGACCCAGTACTTC